This TCR beta chain emerged from a study of cytomegalovirus exposure and HLA in healthy donors. 60 Vbeta and 13 Jbeta primers were used in PCR. Sequenced by immunoSEQ multiplex PCR; TCRdb stores in-frame clones only, minus some. The sample lists 150,000 to 200,000 clones; about four fifths were seen once. The CDR3 has 16 amino acids. CDR1 LNHDA and CDR2 SQIVND come from the germline V gene (reference sequence). The ends lost 5 bases at V and 5 bases at J; junction bases unmatched: 11. The source of this sequence is a woman aged 18-30 years in good health and CMV-seronegative. Specimen: PBMCs. The chain combines TRBV19 with TRBJ1-4; 7 nucleotides line up with TRBD1. CDR3 in amino acids: CASSPGGGSFNEKLFF. The CDR3 DNA reads as TGTGCCAGTAGTCCCGGAGGGGGCTCGTTCAATGAAAAACTGTTTTTT.